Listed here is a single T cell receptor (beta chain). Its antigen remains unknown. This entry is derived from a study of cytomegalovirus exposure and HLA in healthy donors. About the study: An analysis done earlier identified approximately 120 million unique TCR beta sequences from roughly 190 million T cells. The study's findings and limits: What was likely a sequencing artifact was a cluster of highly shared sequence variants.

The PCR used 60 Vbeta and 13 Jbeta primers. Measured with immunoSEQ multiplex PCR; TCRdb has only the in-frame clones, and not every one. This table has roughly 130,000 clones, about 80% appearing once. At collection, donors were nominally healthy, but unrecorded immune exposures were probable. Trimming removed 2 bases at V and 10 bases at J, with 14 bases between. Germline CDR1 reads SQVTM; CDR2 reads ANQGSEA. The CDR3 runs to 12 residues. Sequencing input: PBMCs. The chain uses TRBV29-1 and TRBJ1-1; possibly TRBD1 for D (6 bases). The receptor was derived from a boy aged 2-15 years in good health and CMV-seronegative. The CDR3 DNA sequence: TGCAGCGTTGAAAGGAGGGGGGGAGTAGCTTTCTTT. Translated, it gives CSVERRGGVAFF.